Below are 28 T cell receptor beta chains sequenced from a single sample in a study of blood T cell repertoires in COVID-19. Some clones are missing from TCRdb's copy, which holds only in-frame ones; the method was immunoSEQ multiplex PCR. The sample has about 89,000 clones; nearly 95% are singletons. The sample taken for sequencing was peripheral blood. Receptor source: a human donor with active COVID-19. The donor label of this sample is uncertain.

Only one count was recorded for this clone. The CDR3 DNA is TGTGCCAGCAGGGAGACGACAGGGAATTCACCCCTCCACTTT. It is translated as CASRETTGNSPLHF. V is TRBV6-5 and J is TRBJ1-6; the match to TRBD1 covers 7 bases. The CDR3 sequence is 14 residues long. Germline trimming cut 6 bases from V and 7 bases from J; bases unmatched to any gene: 6. Germline V gene sequence: CDR1 MNHEY, CDR2 SVGAGI.

The CDR3 coding sequence is TGTGCCAGCAGCCCACCGGTATACGAGCAGTACTTC. It codes for CASSPPVYEQYF. This chain joins TRBV7-8 and TRBJ2-7; D not resolved. Trimming pared 5 bases from V and 4 bases from J, leaving 9 bases between. The CDR3 length is 12 residues. CDR1 and CDR2 from the germline V gene are SGHVS and FQNEAQ.

The chain is built from TRBV29-1 and TRBJ1-5, with D hard to call. The CDR3 totals 13 residues. V gave up 4 bases and J gave up 4 bases, with 11 bases separating them. Germline CDR1 is SQVTM and CDR2 is ANQGSEA. The CDR3 reads CSVGGNRNQPQHF. The DNA of the CDR3 is TGCAGCGTTGGAGGGAACCGTAATCAGCCCCAGCATTTT.

V and J are TRBV27 and TRBJ2-7; the match to TRBD1 covers 9 bases. The CDR3 loop spans 15 amino acids. The ends lost 6 bases at V and 0 bases at J; junction bases unmatched: 6. Germline CDR1 is MNHEY and CDR2 is SMNVEV (reference sequence). CDR3 region: CASSRGQGFSYEQYF. The CDR3 nucleotides read TGTGCCAGCAGCCGCGGACAGGGGTTCTCCTACGAGCAGTACTTC.

The chain has TRBV5-1 and TRBJ2-6; D is undetermined. This CDR3 is 14 amino acids long. CDR1 SGHRS and CDR2 YFSETQ come from the germline V gene. The germline V and J ends were trimmed by 4 bases and 2 bases, with 7 bases remaining between them. In DNA, the CDR3 is TGCGCCAGCAGCCGAGACACTGGGGCCAACGTCCTGACTTTC. Residues: CASSRDTGANVLTF.

CDR3 in DNA: TGTGCCAGCAGTTACGGACAGGGTGAGCAGCCCCAGCATTTT. Its protein is CASSYGQGEQPQHF. V usage is TRBV6-5 and J usage is TRBJ1-5; 8 nucleotides align to TRBD1. Per the germline V gene, CDR1 is MNHEY and CDR2 is SVGAGI. This CDR3 has 14 residues. Germline trimming cut 2 bases from V and 7 bases from J; bases unmatched to any gene: 4.

The rearrangement joins TRBV9 to TRBJ2-3; the match to TRBD2 covers 9 bases. Germline CDR1 is SGDLS and CDR2 is YYNGEE. V shed 1 base, J shed 1 base, and the junction held 4 bases outside the gene matches. CDR3 length equals 16 residues. The CDR3: CASSVQGGRGTDTQYF. The CDR3 bases are TGTGCCAGCAGCGTACAGGGCGGGAGGGGCACAGATACGCAGTATTTT.

The V call is TRBV5-4, the J call TRBJ2-2; perhaps TRBD2 as D (6 bases). CDR1 and CDR2 from the germline V gene are SGHNT and YYREEE (reference sequence). CDR3 length equals 15 residues. The V end lost 3 bases, the J end lost 0 bases, and 9 bases lay between the germline ends. The CDR3, as DNA: TGTGCCAGCAGCTGGGACTCAGCGAACACCGGGGAGCTGTTTTTT. Encoded protein: CASSWDSANTGELFF.

The V and J genes are TRBV11-3 and TRBJ2-2, with 11 bases aligning to TRBD1. From germline, CDR1 is SGHNT and CDR2 YENEEA. CDR3 length equals 16 residues. The trim removed 4 bases at V and 8 bases at J, leaving 9 bases unmatched. CDR3 DNA sequence: TGTGCCAGCAGCTCCGGCGGGACAGGGGGTTCGGGGGAGCTGTTTTTT. This gives the protein CASSSGGTGGSGELFF.

The gene calls are TRBV10-3 and TRBJ1-2; D remains unclear. V lost 4 bases and J lost 2, with 8 bases in between. CDR3 length: 13 residues. CDR1 and CDR2 (germline): ENHRY, SYGVKD. As DNA, the CDR3 is TGTGCCATCAGTGTATCGGGGAACTATGGCTACACCTTC. Protein sequence: CAISVSGNYGYTF.

CDR3 DNA sequence: TGTGCCAGCAGAACCCGGGGACAGGGCGGCACAGATACGCAGTATTTT. Translating gives CASRTRGQGGTDTQYF. The chain joins TRBV6-6 to TRBJ2-3, with 9 nucleotides matching TRBD1. This CDR3 has 16 residues. The germline V gene has CDR1 MNHNY and CDR2 SVGAGI (reference sequence). J was trimmed by 1 base and V by 6 bases; bases with no gene match: 8.

The chain recombines TRBV5-1 with TRBJ2-7; 7 bases map to TRBD1. Germline CDR1 is SGHRS and CDR2 is YFSETQ. Germline trimming cut 0 bases from V and 6 bases from J; bases unmatched to any gene: 6. The CDR3 contains 14 residues. The CDR3 DNA reads as TGCGCCAGCAGCTTGGGGACAGGCTTCGGCGAGCAGTACTTC. Encoded protein: CASSLGTGFGEQYF.

The chain's CDR3 is CASSSRVSTDTQYF. CDR3 nucleotide sequence: TGTGCCAGCAGCAGCAGGGTTAGCACAGATACGCAGTATTTT. The J gene is TRBJ2-3, the V gene TRBV9, with a possible D match to TRBD1 (5 bases). Per germline, CDR1 SGDLS and CDR2 YYNGEE. The CDR3 contains 14 residues. Trimming cost V 4 bases and J 0 bases, with 9 bases left between them.

The rearrangement links TRBV2 to TRBJ1-5; D not resolved. The germline V gene encodes CDR1 SNHLY and CDR2 FYNNEI. This CDR3 contains 16 residues. V lost 1 base to trimming and J lost 0 bases, with 10 bases between them. CDR3 nucleotides: TGTGCCAGCAGTGAAGTGGGCCCTGATAGCAATCAGCCCCAGCATTTT. Protein: CASSEVGPDSNQPQHF.

The chain carries TRBV4-1 and TRBJ2-1; TRBD2 matches 7 bases. Germline V gives CDR1 MGHRA, CDR2 YSYEKL. CDR3 size: 14 residues. V lost 7 bases, J lost 0 bases, and 3 bases stayed unmatched. CDR3 loop: CASTQRGSYNEQFF. The CDR3 DNA reads TGCGCCAGCACCCAGCGGGGCTCCTACAATGAGCAGTTCTTC.

A few counts support this clone. This chain joins TRBV10-3 and TRBJ1-5; 7 nucleotides agree with TRBD1. With 2 bases clipped from V and 2 bases from J, the junction kept 3 bases outside the gene matches. CDR1 and CDR2 from the germline V gene are ENHRY and SYGVKD. The CDR3 runs 15 residues. CDR3 coding DNA: TGTGCCATCAGTGAGCAGGGGGGCGGCAATCAGCCCCAGCATTTT. This sequence encodes CAISEQGGGNQPQHF.

V is TRBV27 and J is TRBJ2-7; the D gene is possibly TRBD1 (6 bases). The V end lost 3 bases, the J end lost 1 base, and 7 bases lay between the germline ends. The CDR3 loop spans 13 amino acids. Germline V gene data show CDR1 as MNHEY and CDR2 as SMNVEV (reference sequence). CDR3 region: CASSFGQSYEQYF. In DNA form, the CDR3 reads TGTGCCAGCAGTTTCGGACAGTCCTACGAGCAGTACTTC.

This chain's CDR3 is CASSLDSEYEQYF. The CDR3 DNA reads as TGTGCCAGCAGCTTAGATTCTGAGTACGAGCAGTACTTC. The rearrangement links TRBV11-3 to TRBJ2-7; D gene ambiguous. The germline CDR1 and CDR2 sequences are SGHNT and YENEEA. There are 13 residues in the CDR3. Trimming pared 0 bases from V and 4 bases from J, leaving 7 bases between.

The DNA for the CDR3 is TGCGCCAGCAGCTGGAAACAGGGGGCGAGAAACTATGGCTACACCTTC. It is translated as CASSWKQGARNYGYTF. V gene TRBV5-1 combines with J gene TRBJ1-2; 9 bases agree with TRBD1. CDR1 SGHRS and CDR2 YFSETQ come from the germline V gene. This CDR3 has 16 amino acids. V shed 3 bases, J shed 2 bases, and the junction held 8 bases outside the gene matches.

The rearrangement joins TRBV27 to TRBJ2-2; tentative D call: TRBD2 (5 bases). The V end lost 6 bases, the J end lost 1 base, and 15 bases lay between the germline ends. This CDR3 region has 16 residues. In germline, CDR1 is MNHEY, CDR2 SMNVEV (reference sequence). The CDR3 loop is CASRSKGGLNTGELFF. CDR3 nucleotide sequence: TGTGCCAGCAGGTCGAAGGGCGGGTTGAACACCGGGGAGCTGTTTTTT.

The chain is built from TRBV2 and TRBJ2-5, with TRBD1 as a possible D gene (6 bases). CDR3 length: 13 residues. The V gene lost 1 base and the J gene lost 7 bases, with 10 bases spanning the gap. Germline V gene lookup returns CDR1 SNHLY and CDR2 FYNNEI. In DNA, the CDR3 is TGTGCCAGCAGTGAAGACAGGGTGGGGACCCAGTACTTC. This encodes CASSEDRVGTQYF.

The chain recombines TRBV7-2 with TRBJ2-7; 10 bases align to TRBD2. This CDR3 spans 15 amino acids. The ends lost 0 bases at V and 6 bases at J; junction bases unmatched: 5. Germline V gives CDR1 SGHTA, CDR2 FQGNSA. The CDR3 is CASSLAAGGRSEQYF. For the CDR3, the DNA is TGTGCCAGCAGCTTAGCAGCGGGAGGGCGGAGCGAGCAGTACTTC. Together with reference TRBV7-2 and TRBJ2-7, the CDR3 gives the full variable domain: GAGVSQSPSNKVTEKGKDVELRCDPISGHTALYWYRQSLGQGLEFLIYFQGNSAPDKSGLPSDRFSAERTGGSVSTLTIQRTQQEDSAVYLCASSLAAGGRSEQYFGPGTRLTVT.

This chain connects TRBV20-1 to TRBJ2-3, with D possibly TRBD1 on 5 matching bases. Deletions cut 3 bases from V and 0 bases from J, with 7 bases between. Germline CDR1 is DFQATT and CDR2 is SNEGSKA (reference sequence). CDR3 length: 13 amino acids. The CDR3 DNA reads TGCAGTGCTAGTCAGGGTAGCACAGATACGCAGTATTTT. Encoded protein: CSASQGSTDTQYF.

This chain's CDR3 is CASSDPWGPGNTIYF. For the CDR3, the DNA is TGTGCCAGCAGTGATCCTTGGGGGCCTGGAAACACCATATATTTT. This rearrangement joins TRBV2 to TRBJ1-3; TRBD1 might be the D (6 bases). V was clipped by 3 bases and J by 2 bases, with 11 bases between them. This CDR3 contains 15 residues. Germline V gene data show CDR1 as SNHLY and CDR2 as FYNNEI.

The chain employs TRBV19 and TRBJ2-5, with D uncertain. CDR1 and CDR2 from the germline V gene are LNHDA and SQIVND (reference sequence). This CDR3 contains 14 residues. V was trimmed by 0 bases and J by 0 bases, leaving 5 bases between them. The CDR3 here is CASSIEQNQETQYF. CDR3 coding DNA: TGTGCCAGTAGTATAGAACAGAACCAAGAGACCCAGTACTTC.

V gene TRBV19 combines with J gene TRBJ2-7; TRBD1 agrees at 10 bases. The CDR3 loop spans 15 amino acids. V shed 2 bases and J 6 bases; nucleotides not matched to a gene: 7. Germline-derived CDR1 and CDR2 are LNHDA and SQIVND (reference sequence). CDR3 DNA sequence: TGTGCCAGTAGTATAAACCGGGACAGGGGATCCGAGCAGTACTTC. This codes for CASSINRDRGSEQYF. The full variable domain, rest sourced from reference TRBV19 and TRBJ2-7, is DGGITQSPKYLFRKEGQNVTLSCEQNLNHDAMYWYRQDPGQGLRLIYYSQIVNDFQKGDIAEGYSVSREKKESFPLTVTSAQKNPTAFYLCASSINRDRGSEQYFGPGTRLTVT.

The genes are TRBV20-1 and TRBJ1-2; D not resolved. The V gene lost 3 bases and the J gene lost 6 bases, with 14 bases spanning the gap. CDR1 is DFQATT and CDR2 is SNEGSKA in the germline V gene (reference sequence). This CDR3 is built from 13 residues. CDR3 DNA: TGCAGTGCTAGTCGTGACACTTTTAATGGCTACACCTTC. Translated: CSASRDTFNGYTF.

The CDR3 DNA is TGTGCCAGCACCGTCGGAGGGCCTCTCGGGGCCAACGTCCTGACTTTC. Its protein is CASTVGGPLGANVLTF. The chain has TRBV5-4 and TRBJ2-6; perhaps TRBD2 as D (6 bases). Trimming shortened V by 6 bases and J by 4 bases, and 17 bases separated the two germline ends. This CDR3 has 16 residues. CDR1 is SGHNT, CDR2 YYREEE, per germline (reference sequence).